The present T cell receptor beta chain was sequenced within a study of blood T cell repertoires in COVID-19. Study information: From the United States, Italy and Spain came samples of acute and convalescent COVID-19. PBMCs, B-cell-depleted T cells, or T cells were the source of the cDNA or gDNA that made up the material.

Authors' processing steps: Reference gene primer amplification gave estimated nucleated cell counts. The protocol was immunoSEQ multiplex PCR, while the TCRdb copy is restricted to in-frame clones and leaves out a portion. The V and J calls and clone size are taken from that table; D and trimming were inferred from the DNA. Here the sample spans 35,000 to 50,000 clones, 80% to 90% being singletons. This clone has only one observation. Between the trimmed V and J ends, which lost 3 bases and 1 base, there was a span of 9 bases. The CDR3 spans 14 residues. Germline CDR1 and CDR2: MRHNA and SNTAGT. This clonotype originated in a man aged 55 to 69 with active COVID-19. Sequencing was carried out using peripheral blood. The chain combines TRBV6-4 with TRBJ2-5; TRBD2 is a possible D gene (6 bases). CDR3 loop: CASSDREAQETQYF. The CDR3 DNA is TGTGCCAGCAGTGATAGGGAGGCCCAAGAGACCCAGTACTTC.